This entry lists 27 T cell receptor beta chains sequenced from one sample in a study of blood T cells in healthy people across ages. A second PCR, run for 7 to 11 cycles, used a sample-barcoded 5' primer plus a J-beta primer mix. A single record per CDR3 protein comes from TCRdb applying MiXCR to the 5' RACE reads. The sample has roughly 1.4 million distinct CDR3 sequences, 59% seen once. Sequenced input: blood. These receptor sequences come from a man aged 18 to 29 in good health.

CDR3 region: CASSPGLRQETQYF. The CDR3 coding sequence is TGCGCCAGCAGCCCGGGACTCCGCCAAGAGACCCAGTACTTC. J is TRBJ2-5 and V is TRBV4-3; tentatively, D is TRBD2 (6 bases). The CDR3 length is 14 residues. Between the trimmed V and J ends, which lost 4 bases and 1 base, there was a span of 10 bases. Germline CDR1 is LGHNA and CDR2 is YSLEER.

The CDR3, as DNA: TGTGCCAGCAGCTCCTGGGGGGACAGGGATCGAGATACGCAGTATTTT. As protein: CASSSWGDRDRDTQYF. V gene TRBV27 combines with J gene TRBJ2-3; 9 bases are a match to TRBD1. The CDR3 is 16 residues long. Per germline, CDR1 MNHEY and CDR2 SMNVEV (reference sequence). V dropped 6 bases and J dropped 5; count of bases not matched to a gene: 12.

Notes on this clonotype: Germline and junction disagree at one end, which may indicate a read error. The chain recombines TRBV7-2 with TRBJ2-5; no reliable D call. The V gene's germline CDR1 is SGHTA and CDR2 FQGNSA. The CDR3 length is 12 residues. The CDR3 protein is CAGSTRAETQYF. In DNA form, the CDR3 reads TGTGCCGGCAGCACGAGAGCGGAGACCCAGTACTTC.

Notes on this clonotype: One junction end does not reproduce the germline sequence, and a read error may be involved. The chain employs TRBV28 and TRBJ2-1; 10 nucleotides agree with TRBD2. This CDR3 is built from 20 residues. Germline CDR1 is MDHEN and CDR2 is SYDVKM. The CDR3 spells CASRIIRTSGYQSSYNEQLF. As DNA, the CDR3 is TGTGCCAGCAGAATAATACGGACTAGCGGTTATCAAAGCTCCTATAATGAGCAGCTCTTC.

The chain links TRBV11-2 to TRBJ2-1; 7 nucleotides align to TRBD2. With V trimmed by 5 bases and J by 10 bases, 5 bases remained unmatched. CDR1 SGHAT and CDR2 FQNNGV come from the germline V gene. CDR3 length equals 12 residues. In DNA form, the CDR3 reads TGTGCCAGCAGCCTTACTAGCGTCGAGCAGTTCTTC. It specifies CASSLTSVEQFF. Filled out from reference TRBV11-2 and TRBJ2-1, the complete variable domain reads EAGVAQSPRYKIIEKRQSVAFWCNPISGHATLYWYQQILGQGPKLLIQFQNNGVVDDSQLPKDRFSAERLKGVDSTLKIQPAKLEDSAVYLCASSLTSVEQFFGPGTRLTVL.

This clonotype was seen only a few times. The chain recombines TRBV6-2 or TRBV6-3 with TRBJ2-1, with D possibly TRBD1 on 6 matching bases. Germline CDR1 is MNHEY and CDR2 is SVGEGT. The CDR3 consists of 13 residues. Trimming took 2 bases from V and 10 from J, leaving 12 bases between them. The CDR3 loop is CASSYPSGVEQFF. The CDR3 DNA follows: TGTGCCAGCAGTTACCCGTCAGGGGTCGAGCAGTTCTTC.

The chain combines TRBV5-5 with TRBJ1-2; D is possibly TRBD1 (5 bases). Looked up from germline, CDR1 is SGHKS and CDR2 is YYEKEE (reference sequence). CDR3 size: 14 residues. V was cut by 3 bases and J by 13 bases, with 22 bases left in between. The CDR3 DNA is TGTGCCAGCAGCTATCGACAGTTTGAAGACCTGAGCACCTTC. The encoded protein is CASSYRQFEDLSTF.

Only a few counts were recorded for this clonotype. The chain recombines TRBV7-8 with TRBJ2-2; perhaps D is TRBD1 or TRBD2 (5 bases each). The length of the CDR3 is 15 residues. Trimming cost V 3 bases and J 0 bases, with 8 bases left between them. Germline V gives CDR1 SGHVS, CDR2 FQNEAQ. CDR3: CASSFGTANTGELFF. The CDR3 region has the DNA TGTGCCAGCAGCTTTGGGACCGCGAACACCGGGGAGCTGTTTTTT. Combining the CDR3 with reference TRBV7-8 and TRBJ2-2 gives the whole variable domain GAGVSQSPRYKVAKRGQDVALRCDPISGHVSLFWYQQALGQGPEFLTYFQNEAQLDKSGLPSDRFFAERPEGSVSTLKIQRTQQEDSAVYLCASSFGTANTGELFFGEGSRLTVL.

This chain joins TRBV3-1 and TRBJ1-2, with TRBD1 matching over 7 bases. In germline, CDR1 is LGHDT, CDR2 YNNKEL (reference sequence). With V trimmed by 3 bases and J by 2 bases, 6 bases remained unmatched. This CDR3 is 15 amino acids long. The CDR3 region has the DNA TGTGCCAGCAGCCATCCGGGCAGGGGGAACTATGGCTACACCTTC. Translation gives CASSHPGRGNYGYTF.

This clonotype has a handful of counts. CDR3 DNA sequence: TGTGCCACCAGCAGTGGTACAGGCGACCCATCCTACAATGAGCAGTTCTTC. It encodes CATSSGTGDPSYNEQFF. This chain joins TRBV15 and TRBJ2-1, with D possibly matching TRBD1 (5 bases). Germline CDR1 LNHNV, CDR2 YYDKDF (reference sequence). This CDR3 region has 17 residues. V lost 3 bases, J lost 1 base, and 16 bases lay in between.

This sequence joins TRBV4-1 and TRBJ2-7, with 8 bases matching TRBD2. CDR1 MGHRA and CDR2 YSYEKL come from the germline V gene. This CDR3 has 17 residues. The V segment lost 0 bases and the J segment 1 base; nucleotides outside the gene matches: 8. CDR3 residues: CASSQDDVAGSSYEQYF. As DNA, the CDR3 is TGCGCCAGCAGCCAAGACGACGTAGCGGGGAGTTCCTACGAGCAGTACTTC.

The genes are TRBV7-2 and TRBJ2-5; 7 bases line up with TRBD2. The CDR3 is 21 amino acids. Germline assignment: CDR1 SGHTA and CDR2 FQGNSA. Trimming at V came to 7 bases and at J to 1 base, leaving 27 bases not matched to a gene. CDR3 sequence (DNA): TGTGCCAGCACCTCAAAGGGGAGGCAGGGAGGCCTAGCGGAATCCCAAGAGACCCAGTACTTC. Translating it yields CASTSKGRQGGLAESQETQYF.

The chain has TRBV3-1 and TRBJ2-7; D is undetermined. The better agreement between TRBJ2-5 and the DNA end casts doubt on the J call. The germline CDR1 and CDR2 sequences are LGHDT and YNNKEL (reference sequence). CDR3 length equals 15 residues. CDR3 nucleotide sequence: TGTGCCAGCAGCCAGCGCCAGCCCTTTGGTGAGACCCAGTACTTC. As protein: CASSQRQPFGETQYF.

The chain joins TRBV6-6 to TRBJ1-3, with D perhaps matching TRBD1 (5 bases). CDR1 is MNHNY and CDR2 is SVGAGI in the germline V gene (reference sequence). Trimming took off 10 bases at V and 0 bases at J, with 13 bases between the two ends. This CDR3 region has 14 residues. CDR3 in DNA: TGTGCCACCAGACAGCTCGACTCTGGAAACACCATATATTTT. Translation: CATRQLDSGNTIYF.

This clonotype was counted a few times. The chain links TRBV5-6 to TRBJ2-1, with 7 positions matching TRBD2. V lost 3 bases and J lost 4; bases outside the gene matches: 4. This CDR3 region has 14 residues. CDR1 is SGHDT, CDR2 YYEEEE, per germline. This CDR3 is CASSWGLLYNEQFF. The CDR3 nucleotides read TGTGCCAGCAGCTGGGGACTATTATACAATGAGCAGTTCTTC.

The chain employs TRBV7-7 and TRBJ2-5, with D tentatively TRBD2 (5 bases). The germline V gene has CDR1 SSHAT and CDR2 FNYEAQ (reference sequence). This CDR3 contains 14 residues. Trimming took off 5 bases at V and 5 bases at J, with 15 bases between the two ends. The CDR3 loop is CASSPHLGVETQYF. The CDR3, as DNA: TGTGCCAGCAGCCCGCATTTGGGAGTGGAGACCCAGTACTTC. The variable domain in full, with the rest retrieved from reference TRBV7-7 and TRBJ2-5, is GAGVSQSPRYKVTKRGQDVTLRCDPISSHATLYWYQQALGQGPEFLTYFNYEAQPDKSGLPSDRFSAERPEGSISTLTIQRTEQRDSAMYRCASSPHLGVETQYFGPGTRLLVL.

The chain has TRBV6-5 and TRBJ1-4, with a tentative D call TRBD1 (5 bases). Between the trimmed V and J ends, which lost 5 bases and 0 bases, there was a span of 10 bases. The CDR3 runs 15 residues. The germline V gene has CDR1 MNHEY and CDR2 SVGAGI. The chain's CDR3 is CASSRGLATNEKLFF. The DNA of the CDR3 is TGTGCCAGCAGTCGGGGACTGGCAACTAATGAAAAACTGTTTTTT.

Here the CDR3 DNA reads TGTGCCAGCTCACCGTACCTAGCGGGGAGCTCTGGGGCCAACGTCCTGACTTTC. Its protein is CASSPYLAGSSGANVLTF. The chain employs TRBV18 and TRBJ2-6, with 9 bases that match TRBD2. The ends lost 3 bases at V and 0 bases at J; junction bases unmatched: 6. There are 18 residues in the CDR3. The germline V gene has CDR1 KGHSH and CDR2 LQKENI.

The gene calls are TRBV20-1 and TRBJ1-5; no firm D call. The CDR3 has 17 residues. CDR1 is DFQATT and CDR2 is SNEGSKA in the germline V gene (reference sequence). Trimming removed 5 bases from V and 0 bases from J, with 20 bases in between. CDR3 in amino acids: CSAGTLALADSNQPQHF. The DNA of the CDR3 is TGCAGTGCTGGAACCCTGGCCCTAGCAGATAGCAATCAGCCCCAGCATTTT.

This rearrangement joins TRBV6-6 to TRBJ2-5; 8 nucleotides agree with TRBD1. The CDR3 is 16 residues long. CDR1 is MNHNY and CDR2 is SVGAGI in the germline V gene (reference sequence). Trimming cost V 2 bases and J 5 bases; bases outside gene matches: 10. The CDR3 bases are TGTGCCAGCAGTTACCCCGCACAGACAGGGGTGGAGACCCAGTACTTC. It is translated as CASSYPAQTGVETQYF.

The chain joins TRBV11-2 to TRBJ2-3, with D uncertain. This CDR3 is built from 16 residues. Germline CDR1 and CDR2: SGHAT and FQNNGV. V lost 1 base and J lost 1, with 12 bases in between. The CDR3 sequence: CASSLGGRIGTDTQYF. CDR3 coding DNA: TGTGCCAGCAGCTTAGGCGGCAGAATAGGCACAGATACGCAGTATTTT.

A few counts support this clonotype. This chain uses TRBV20-1 with TRBJ2-5; 11 nucleotides match TRBD2. CDR3 length: 14 amino acids. The ends lost 5 bases at V and 3 bases at J; junction bases unmatched: 5. CDR1 and CDR2 (germline): DFQATT, SNEGSKA (reference sequence). CDR3 amino acids: CSAELLAGEETQYF. The CDR3 nucleotides are TGCAGTGCTGAATTACTAGCGGGAGAAGAGACCCAGTACTTC.

The rearrangement links TRBV25-1 to TRBJ2-3, with D perhaps TRBD1 (5 bases). Germline lookup yields CDR1 MGHDK and CDR2 SYGVNS. The length of the CDR3 is 15 residues. Trimming stripped 2 bases from V and 0 bases from J, with 9 bases between. The CDR3 spells CASSEKTASTDTQYF. The CDR3, as DNA: TGTGCCAGCAGTGAAAAGACAGCTAGCACAGATACGCAGTATTTT.

Only a few counts were recorded for this clonotype. An end of the junction differs from the germline gene, which may be a read error. This chain connects TRBV7-7 to TRBJ2-1; maybe TRBD1 (6 bases). The CDR3 consists of 15 residues. CDR1 is SSHAT, CDR2 FNYEAQ, per germline (reference sequence). The CDR3 bases are TGTGCTAGCAGCCGAACTACAGGGTACAGCAATGAGCAGTTCTTC. The encoded protein is CASSRTTGYSNEQFF. Variable domain in full (rest from reference TRBV7-7 and TRBJ2-1): GAGVSQSPRYKVTKRGQDVTLRCDPISSHATLYWYQQALGQGPEFLTYFNYEAQPDKSGLPSDRFSAERPEGSISTLTIQRTEQRDSAMYRCASSRTTGYSNEQFFGPGTRLTVL.

The chain couples TRBV7-2 to TRBJ2-7, with D possibly called TRBD1 or TRBD2 (7 bases each). Germline CDR1 and CDR2: SGHTA and FQGNSA. The CDR3 is 15 residues long. V lost 4 bases and J lost 5, with 18 bases in between. The CDR3 bases are TGTGCCAGCAGCTGGGACAGCGGGGCTCTTAACGAGCAGTACTTC. Amino acid sequence: CASSWDSGALNEQYF.

This sequence joins TRBV28 and TRBJ1-6; D is unclear. With 5 bases removed from V and 3 bases from J, the gap between germline ends came to 26 bases. Germline CDR1 is MDHEN and CDR2 is SYDVKM. The CDR3 is made up of 20 amino acids. CDR3 nucleotide sequence: TGTGCCAGCAGTCCCCAGGCCCATCAGTACGTTTTTGGCTATAATTCACCCCTCCACTTT. Translation gives CASSPQAHQYVFGYNSPLHF.

V gene TRBV6-2 or TRBV6-3 combines with J gene TRBJ1-1, with D hard to call. Germline CDR1 is MNHEY and CDR2 is SVGEGT. The CDR3 contains 16 residues. V lost 10 bases and J 4 bases, leaving 25 bases between the germline ends. CDR3 sequence: CATASEWQILSTEAFF. The CDR3, as DNA: TGTGCCACCGCTTCTGAGTGGCAGATATTATCCACTGAAGCTTTCTTT.